The 7 T cell receptor beta chains below all came from one sample that was sequenced in a study. Adaptor-ligated barcode primers were used to amplify TRBV12-4/TRBJ1-2 clonotypes. From the multiplex PCR reads, TCRdb called clonotypes with MiXCR, one entry per CDR3 protein. The sample includes approximately 700 distinct CDR3 sequences, roughly 3.5% of them seen just once. Specimen: naive CD4+ T cells sorted from blood. This sample's subset: naive CD4+ T cells, CD4+CD45RA+CD25-. The receptors were sampled from a female donor with breast cancer.

By share of the sample, this clonotype is medium-sized. The chain employs TRBV12-3 or TRBV12-4 and TRBJ1-2, with D uncertain. This CDR3 is 14 amino acids long. The V end lost 5 bases, the J end lost 4 bases, and 14 bases lay between the germline ends. This CDR3 reads CASSRTGGIYGYTF. CDR3 bases: TGTGCCAGCAGTCGGACGGGAGGGATCTATGGCTACACCTTC.

This clonotype qualifies as medium-sized. The CDR3 bases are TGTGCCAGCAGCATTGTATCGGCGGATAACTATGGCTACACCTTC. Its translation is CASSIVSADNYGYTF. V and J are TRBV12-3 or TRBV12-4 and TRBJ1-2; D is unclear. The CDR3 runs 15 residues. The V end lost 6 bases, the J end lost 1 base, and 15 bases lay between the germline ends.

This clonotype is large (0.1 to 1%) by share. The chain carries TRBV12-3 or TRBV12-4 and TRBJ1-2; D ambiguous. With 3 bases removed from V and 11 bases from J, the gap between germline ends came to 10 bases. The CDR3 contains 11 residues. The CDR3 region has the DNA TGTGCCAGCAGTTTCGGGCCGGGGTACACCTTC. Its protein product is CASSFGPGYTF.

By share, this clonotype counts as medium-sized. The chain couples TRBV12-3 or TRBV12-4 to TRBJ1-2, with 7 bases aligning to TRBD1. V gave up 9 bases and J gave up 4 bases; unmatched junction bases: 5. The CDR3 sequence is 12 residues long. CDR3 in amino acids: CASKGQTYGYTF. The CDR3 DNA reads TGTGCCAGTAAGGGACAGACCTATGGCTACACCTTC.

This clonotype is medium-sized within its sample. The junction differs from germline at one of its ends, possibly a read error. The chain is built from TRBV12-3 or TRBV12-4 and TRBJ1-2; D is undetermined. The length of the CDR3 is 14 residues. The CDR3 protein is CASSLVLRVGKQAF. CDR3 coding DNA: TGTGCCAGCAGTTTAGTTTTGAGAGTCGGGAAACAAGCCTTC.

This clonotype rates as large. This sequence joins TRBV12-3 or TRBV12-4 and TRBJ1-2; no clear D. V lost 6 bases, J lost 4 bases, and 18 bases lay in between. This CDR3 is built from 15 residues. The CDR3 DNA follows: TGTGCCAGCAGCCTAGCAGGCATTCAGAGCTATGGCTACACCTTC. This sequence encodes CASSLAGIQSYGYTF.

By frequency in the sample, this clonotype is medium-sized (0.01 to 0.1%). The rearrangement uses TRBV12-3 or TRBV12-4 and TRBJ1-2; 7 bases match TRBD1. V shed 6 bases, J shed 0 bases, and the junction held 7 bases outside the gene matches. This CDR3 is 15 amino acids long. The CDR3 loop reads CASSRYRGTNYGYTF. The CDR3 DNA is TGTGCCAGCAGCCGTTACAGGGGAACTAACTATGGCTACACCTTC.